This T cell receptor (beta chain) is drawn from a study of T-cell reconstitution after alpha-beta-depleted transplantation in children. Construction of the TCRbeta library involved unique molecular identifiers. A single record per CDR3 protein comes from TCRdb applying MiXCR to the PCR reads. The table has 170,000 or so distinct CDR3 sequences, less than 8% seen once. Per germline, CDR1 SGHDT and CDR2 YYEEEE. V dropped 2 bases and J dropped 0 bases, with 5 bases sitting between them. CDR3 length: 13 residues. The sample holds many counts of this clonotype. Sequencing used PBMCs from the stem cell graft donor, obtained from the stem cell graft. The rearrangement links TRBV5-6 to TRBJ1-1; D unresolved. This receptor was taken from a human donor who donated a stem cell graft to a child with Wiskott-Aldrich syndrome. The DNA of the CDR3 is TGTGCCAGCAGCTTCGTTATGAACACTGAAGCTTTCTTT. Translation: CASSFVMNTEAFF.